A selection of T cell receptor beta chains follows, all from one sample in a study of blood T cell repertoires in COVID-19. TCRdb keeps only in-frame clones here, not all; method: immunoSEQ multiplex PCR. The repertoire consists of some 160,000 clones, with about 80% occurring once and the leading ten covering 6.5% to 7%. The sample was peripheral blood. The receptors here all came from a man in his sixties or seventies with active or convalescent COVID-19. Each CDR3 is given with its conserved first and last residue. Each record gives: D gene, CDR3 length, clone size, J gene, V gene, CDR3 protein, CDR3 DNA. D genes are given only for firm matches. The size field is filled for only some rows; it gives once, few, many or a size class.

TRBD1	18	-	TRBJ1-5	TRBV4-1	CASSQDPGTGSSNQPQHF	TGCGCCAGCAGCCAAGATCCTGGGACAGGGTCTAGCAATCAGCCCCAGCATTTT
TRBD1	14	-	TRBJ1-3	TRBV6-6	CASSLGTGGNTIYF	TGTGCCAGCAGTTTGGGGACAGGGGGGAACACCATATATTTT
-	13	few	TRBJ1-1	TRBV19	CASSRTSAGEAFF	TGTGCCAGTAGCCGGACATCCGCCGGGGAAGCTTTCTTT
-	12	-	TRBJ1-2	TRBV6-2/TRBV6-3	CASSNTEYGYTF	TGTGCCAGCAGTAATACAGAGTATGGCTACACCTTC
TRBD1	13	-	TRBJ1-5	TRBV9	CAVQGNSNQPQHF	TGTGCCGTACAGGGGAATAGCAATCAGCCCCAGCATTTT
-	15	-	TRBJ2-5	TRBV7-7	CASSLGLNIGETQYF	TGTGCTAGCAGCTTGGGGCTAAACATCGGGGAGACCCAGTACTTC
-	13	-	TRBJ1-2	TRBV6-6	CASSPRRESGYTF	TGTGCCAGCAGTCCCAGAAGGGAGAGTGGCTACACCTTC
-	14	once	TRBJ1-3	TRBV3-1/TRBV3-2	CASSQSGSGNTIYF	TGTGCCAGCAGCCAGTCAGGGTCTGGAAACACCATATATTTT
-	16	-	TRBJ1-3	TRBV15	CATSRDRGVAGNTIYF	TGTGCCACCAGCAGAGATCGGGGAGTAGCGGGAAACACCATATATTTT
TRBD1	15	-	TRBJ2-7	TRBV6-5	CASSYVGQGPYEQYF	TGTGCCAGCAGTTACGTCGGACAGGGTCCCTACGAGCAGTACTTC
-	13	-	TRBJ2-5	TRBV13	CASSSGQQETQYF	TGTGCCAGCAGCTCCGGACAGCAAGAGACCCAGTACTTC
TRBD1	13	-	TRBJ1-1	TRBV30	CAITGGRDTEAFF	TGTGCCATTACAGGGGGCAGGGACACTGAAGCTTTCTTT
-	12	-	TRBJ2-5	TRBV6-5	CASSLQGETQYF	TGTGCCAGCAGTTTGCAGGGGGAGACCCAGTACTTC
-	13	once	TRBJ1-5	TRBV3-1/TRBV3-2	CASSPGRYQPQHF	TGTGCCAGCAGCCCGGGAAGGTATCAGCCCCAGCATTTT
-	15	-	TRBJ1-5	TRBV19	CASSIFRGQGQPQHF	TGTGCCAGTAGTATTTTCAGGGGACAAGGTCAGCCCCAGCATTTT
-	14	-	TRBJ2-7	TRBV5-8	CASSLGTAPYEQYF	TGTGCCAGCAGCTTGGGCACAGCACCCTACGAGCAGTACTTC
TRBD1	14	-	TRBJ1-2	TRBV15	CATSRDEGARGYTF	TGTGCCACCAGCAGAGACGAGGGGGCAAGAGGCTACACCTTC
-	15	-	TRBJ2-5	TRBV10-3	CAISDEIANQETQYF	TGTGCCATCAGTGATGAAATAGCAAACCAAGAGACCCAGTACTTC
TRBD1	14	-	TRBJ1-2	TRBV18	CASSPGDRNYGYTF	TGTGCCAGCTCACCGGGGGACAGGAACTATGGCTACACCTTC
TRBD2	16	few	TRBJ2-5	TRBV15	CATSIIAGDPQETQYF	TGTGCCACCAGCATTATAGCGGGGGACCCCCAAGAGACCCAGTACTTC
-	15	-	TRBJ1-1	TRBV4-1	CASSRGGDRDTEAFF	TGCGCCAGCAGCCGAGGGGGGGATAGGGACACTGAAGCTTTCTTT
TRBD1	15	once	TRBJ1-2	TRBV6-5	CASSYARQGAGGYTF	TGTGCCAGCAGTTACGCGAGACAGGGGGCCGGTGGCTACACCTTC
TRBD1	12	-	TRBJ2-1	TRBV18	CASSTRQGEQFF	TGTGCCAGCTCAACCCGACAGGGGGAGCAGTTCTTC
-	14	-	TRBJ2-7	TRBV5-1	CASSLSGSFYEQYF	TGCGCCAGCAGCTTGTCAGGGTCTTTTTACGAGCAGTACTTC
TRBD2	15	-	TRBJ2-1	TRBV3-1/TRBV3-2	CASSIRLAAYNEQFF	TGTGCCAGCAGCATACGACTAGCGGCCTACAATGAGCAGTTCTTC
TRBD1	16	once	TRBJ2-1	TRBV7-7	CASSPGAGTGGNEQFF	TGTGCTAGCAGCCCGGGGGCTGGGACAGGGGGGAATGAGCAGTTCTTC